This T cell receptor (beta chain) was sequenced for a study of cytomegalovirus exposure and HLA in healthy donors. Study-wide background: Per a later analysis, the 666 first-cohort and 120 validation repertoires shared one platform. Study outcomes and limitations: The finding came from a later analysis; first-cohort TCR clusters tended to co-occur in the 95 to 150 validation repertoires. Accounts indicate the classifier identified cytomegalovirus status with strong specificity and sensitivity.

Sequenced by immunoSEQ multiplex PCR; TCRdb stores in-frame clones only, minus some. The sample holds roughly 150,000 clones, around nine tenths seen once. To note about this clone: Antigen: not known.

With V trimmed by 3 bases and J by 6 bases, 3 bases remained unmatched. CDR3 size: 13 residues. Germline lookup yields CDR1 PRHDT and CDR2 FYEKMQ (reference sequence). The donors were part of the validation cohort, which consisted of 120 subjects and was separate from the first cohort of several hundred subjects. Sequenced input: PBMCs. The chain couples TRBV13 to TRBJ2-7; 9 nucleotides match TRBD1. The origin of this receptor is a man between 18 and 29 years old in good health and CMV-seropositive. The DNA for the CDR3 is TGTGCCAGCAGCTTGGACAGGGGAGGCGAGCAGTACTTC. It is translated as CASSLDRGGEQYF.